This T cell receptor (beta chain) came from a study of T-cell memory formation after mild COVID-19. Study at large: TCR clusters were mostly donor specific.

TCRdb itself ran the 5' RACE reads through MiXCR, one entry per CDR3 protein. Among some 40,000 distinct CDR3 sequences, 6.1% were seen once, and the ten largest hold under 0.85%. This clonotype was picked up a small number of times. Germline CDR1 SEHNR, CDR2 FQNEAQ (reference sequence). Trimming at V came to 6 bases and at J to 5 bases, leaving 6 bases not matched to a gene. The CDR3 contains 14 residues. The sequenced sample was PBMCs or a T cell subset sorted from them (not recorded which). This clonotype was obtained from an adult who had mild COVID-19 (a few samples of this study predate the infection). Cell type and time point are not known. The V gene is TRBV7-9, the J gene TRBJ1-1; 10 bases fit TRBD1. CDR3 region: CASRSRQGATEAFF. The CDR3 DNA sequence: TGTGCCAGCAGATCTAGACAGGGGGCAACTGAAGCTTTCTTT.